This paragraph reports one T cell receptor beta chain. Antigen: not known. There were likely unrecorded immune exposures, though donors were nominally healthy when sampled. These data come from a study of cytomegalovirus exposure and HLA in healthy donors. The study, taken as a whole, reports: According to reports, the classifier identified cytomegalovirus status with high specificity and sensitivity.

V lost 0 bases and J 4 bases, leaving 12 bases between the germline ends. Per germline, CDR1 GTSNPN and CDR2 SVGIG (reference sequence). CDR3 length: 14 amino acids. The PCR was carried out with 60 Vbeta primers and 13 Jbeta primers. Libraries were prepared by immunoSEQ multiplex PCR; TCRdb keeps only in-frame clonotypes and omits some of them. This table holds 100,000 to 150,000 clones, approximately 80% found once. The specimen was PBMCs. This chain connects TRBV30 to TRBJ1-1; D not resolved. This receptor was identified in a female donor in good health and CMV-seronegative. The CDR3 coding sequence is TGTGCCTGGAGTGTATCTGTGTTAGCCACTGAAGCTTTCTTT. Its protein product is CAWSVSVLATEAFF.